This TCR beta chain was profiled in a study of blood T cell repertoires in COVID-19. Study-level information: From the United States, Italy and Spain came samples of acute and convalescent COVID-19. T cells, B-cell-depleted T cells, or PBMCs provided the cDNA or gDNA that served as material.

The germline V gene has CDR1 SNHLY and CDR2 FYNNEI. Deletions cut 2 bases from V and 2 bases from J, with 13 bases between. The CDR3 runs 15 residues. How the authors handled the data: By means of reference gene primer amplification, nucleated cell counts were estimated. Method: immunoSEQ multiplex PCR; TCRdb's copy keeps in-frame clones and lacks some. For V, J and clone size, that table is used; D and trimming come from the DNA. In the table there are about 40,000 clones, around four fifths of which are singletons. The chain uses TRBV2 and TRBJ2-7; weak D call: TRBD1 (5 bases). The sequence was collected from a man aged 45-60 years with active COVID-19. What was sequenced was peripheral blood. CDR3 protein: CASSEREQAAYEQYF. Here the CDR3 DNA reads TGTGCCAGCAGTGAAAGGGAACAGGCAGCCTACGAGCAGTACTTC.